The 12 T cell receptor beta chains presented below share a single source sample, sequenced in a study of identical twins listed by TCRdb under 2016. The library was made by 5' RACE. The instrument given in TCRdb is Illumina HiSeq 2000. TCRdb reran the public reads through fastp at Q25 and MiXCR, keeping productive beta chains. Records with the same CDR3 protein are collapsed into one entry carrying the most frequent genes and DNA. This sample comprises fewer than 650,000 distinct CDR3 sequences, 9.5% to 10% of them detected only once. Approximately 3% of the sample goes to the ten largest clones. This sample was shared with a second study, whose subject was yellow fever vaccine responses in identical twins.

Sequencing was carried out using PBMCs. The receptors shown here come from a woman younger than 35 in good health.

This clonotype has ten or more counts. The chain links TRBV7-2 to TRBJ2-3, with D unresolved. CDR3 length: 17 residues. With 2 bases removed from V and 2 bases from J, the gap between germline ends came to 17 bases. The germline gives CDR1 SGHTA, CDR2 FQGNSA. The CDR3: CASSLLTRGTPTDTQYF. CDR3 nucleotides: TGTGCCAGCAGCTTACTAACCCGCGGCACTCCCACAGATACGCAGTATTTT.

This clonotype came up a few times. CDR3 in amino acids: CSASMREWDTGELFF. DNA for the CDR3: TGCAGTGCTAGCATGCGGGAGTGGGACACCGGGGAGCTGTTTTTT. The V and J genes are TRBV20-1 and TRBJ2-2; 7 bases are shared with TRBD2. J was trimmed by 3 bases and V by 3 bases; bases with no gene match: 7. This CDR3 region has 15 residues. Germline values: CDR1 DFQATT, CDR2 SNEGSKA (reference sequence).

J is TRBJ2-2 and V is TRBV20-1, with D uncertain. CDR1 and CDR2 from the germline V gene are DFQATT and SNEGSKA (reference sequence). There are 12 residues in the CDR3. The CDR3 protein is CSYLGYTGELFF. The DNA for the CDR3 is TGCAGCTACTTAGGTTACACCGGGGAGCTGTTTTTT.

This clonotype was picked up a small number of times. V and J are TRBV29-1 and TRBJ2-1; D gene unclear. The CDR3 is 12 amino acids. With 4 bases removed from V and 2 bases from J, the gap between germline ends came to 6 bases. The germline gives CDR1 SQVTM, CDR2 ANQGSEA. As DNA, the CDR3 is TGCAGCGTTGCTGAAGCCTACAATGAGCAGTTCTTC. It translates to CSVAEAYNEQFF.

CDR3 region: CASSFGDHSPDTQYF. DNA for the CDR3: TGTGCCAGCAGCTTTGGGGACCATAGCCCAGATACGCAGTATTTT. V is TRBV7-9 and J is TRBJ2-3; TRBD1 or TRBD2 may be the D gene (5 bases each). V was shortened by 3 bases and J by 4 bases, with 14 bases between the two germline ends. Germline V gene data show CDR1 as SEHNR and CDR2 as FQNEAQ (reference sequence). CDR3 length: 15 amino acids.

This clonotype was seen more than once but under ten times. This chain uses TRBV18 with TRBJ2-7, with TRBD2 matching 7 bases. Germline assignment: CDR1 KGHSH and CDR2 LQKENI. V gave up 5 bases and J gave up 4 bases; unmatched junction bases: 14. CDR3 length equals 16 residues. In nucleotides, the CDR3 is TGTGCCAGCTCAATACTCGTGGCGGGAGCAGGGTACGAGCAGTACTTC. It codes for CASSILVAGAGYEQYF.

The CDR3 is CASRNRGTNEKLFF. The CDR3 DNA reads TGTGCCAGCAGGAACCGTGGAACTAATGAAAAACTGTTTTTT. V gene TRBV12-3 or TRBV12-4 combines with J gene TRBJ1-4, with unresolved D. The CDR3 length is 14 residues. Trimming stripped 6 bases from V and 1 base from J, with 9 bases between.

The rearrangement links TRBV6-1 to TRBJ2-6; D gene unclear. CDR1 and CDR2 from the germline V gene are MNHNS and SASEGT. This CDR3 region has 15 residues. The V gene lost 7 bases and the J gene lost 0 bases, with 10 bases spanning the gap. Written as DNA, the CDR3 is TGTGCCAGCATATCTGCCAGCTCTGGGGCCAACGTCCTGACTTTC. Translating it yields CASISASSGANVLTF.

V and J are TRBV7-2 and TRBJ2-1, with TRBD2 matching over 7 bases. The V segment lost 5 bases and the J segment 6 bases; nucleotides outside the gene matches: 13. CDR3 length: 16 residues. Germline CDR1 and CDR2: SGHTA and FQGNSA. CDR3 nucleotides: TGTGCCAGCAGCCACCGGCCTGCGGGGAGGGTCAATGAGCAGTTCTTC. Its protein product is CASSHRPAGRVNEQFF.

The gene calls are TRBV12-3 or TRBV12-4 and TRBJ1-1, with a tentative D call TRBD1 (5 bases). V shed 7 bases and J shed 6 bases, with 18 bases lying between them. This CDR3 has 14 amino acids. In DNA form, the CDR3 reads TGTGCCAGCACCCCTTTACCGGGAGGGGCTGAAGCTTTCTTT. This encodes CASTPLPGGAEAFF.

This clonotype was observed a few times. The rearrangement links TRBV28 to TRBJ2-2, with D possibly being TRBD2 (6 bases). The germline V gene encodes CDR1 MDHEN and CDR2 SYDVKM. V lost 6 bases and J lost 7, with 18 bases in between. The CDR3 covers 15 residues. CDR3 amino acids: CASSRGDFTIGELFF. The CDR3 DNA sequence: TGTGCCAGCAGCCGCGGGGACTTCACGATCGGGGAGCTGTTTTTT.

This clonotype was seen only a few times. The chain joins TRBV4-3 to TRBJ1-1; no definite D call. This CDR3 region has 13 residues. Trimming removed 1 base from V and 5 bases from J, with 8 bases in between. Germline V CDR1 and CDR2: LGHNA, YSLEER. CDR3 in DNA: TGCGCCAGCAGCCAAGGCTACTTGACTGAAGCTTTCTTT. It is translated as CASSQGYLTEAFF.